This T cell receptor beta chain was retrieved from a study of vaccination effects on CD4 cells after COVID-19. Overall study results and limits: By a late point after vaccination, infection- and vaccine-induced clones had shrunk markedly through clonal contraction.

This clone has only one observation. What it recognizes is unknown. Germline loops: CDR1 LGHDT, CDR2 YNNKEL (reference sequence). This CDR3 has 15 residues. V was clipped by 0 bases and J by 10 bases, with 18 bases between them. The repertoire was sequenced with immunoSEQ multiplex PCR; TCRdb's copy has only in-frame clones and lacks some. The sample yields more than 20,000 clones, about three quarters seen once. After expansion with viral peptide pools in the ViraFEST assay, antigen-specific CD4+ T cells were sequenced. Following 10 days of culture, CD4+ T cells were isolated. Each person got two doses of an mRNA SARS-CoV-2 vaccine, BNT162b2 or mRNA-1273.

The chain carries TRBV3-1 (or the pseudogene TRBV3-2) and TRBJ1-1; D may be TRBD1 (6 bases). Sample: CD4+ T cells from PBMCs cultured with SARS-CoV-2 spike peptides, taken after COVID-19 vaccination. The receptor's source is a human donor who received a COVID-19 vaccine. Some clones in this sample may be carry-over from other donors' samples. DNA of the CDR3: TGTGCCAGCAGCCAAGATAACAGGGTTTCCATCGGAGCTTTCTTT. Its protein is CASSQDNRVSIGAFF.